One and the same sample provided the 14 T cell receptor beta chains below, sequenced in a study of cytomegalovirus exposure and HLA in healthy donors. This PCR relied on a set of 60 Vbeta primers and 13 Jbeta primers. Data came from immunoSEQ multiplex PCR; TCRdb stores just in-frame clones and leaves some out. The table includes about 240,000 clones, approximately 80% detected once. The sequencing sample was made of PBMCs. The receptors were sampled from a woman aged 55-70 years in good health and CMV-seropositive.

On this clone itself: One end of the junction is discordant with germline, which a read error may explain. This sequence joins TRBV9 and TRBJ2-2; TRBD2 might be the D (6 bases). The CDR3 totals 14 residues. CDR1 and CDR2 (germline): SGDLS, YYNGEE. The DNA of the CDR3 is TGTGCCAGCAGCGGGAGGGTGAACACCGAGGAGCTGTTTTTT. It translates to CASSGRVNTEELFF.

Details on this clone: Within the sample, other DNA sequences also encode this same CDR3. The J gene is TRBJ2-7, the V gene TRBV5-1; tentatively, D is TRBD1 (5 bases). The CDR3 is 14 residues long. The germline V gene encodes CDR1 SGHRS and CDR2 YFSETQ. The V gene lost 5 bases and the J gene lost 2 bases, with 14 bases spanning the gap. The CDR3 DNA is TGCGCCAGCAGTTCTGGGCAGGGCCCCTACGAGCAGTACTTC. It yields the protein CASSSGQGPYEQYF.

The chain employs TRBV9 and TRBJ2-1; 14 nucleotides match TRBD2. CDR3 length: 15 amino acids. The trim removed 4 bases at V and 8 bases at J, leaving 5 bases unmatched. From germline, CDR1 is SGDLS and CDR2 YYNGEE. The CDR3 region is CASSIGTSGSHEQFF. In DNA form, the CDR3 reads TGTGCCAGCAGCATCGGGACTAGCGGGAGTCATGAGCAGTTCTTC.

Written as DNA, the CDR3 is TGTGCCAGCAGTCCCTCCGGGACTAGCGTCTACAATGAGCAGTTCTTC. Translated, it gives CASSPSGTSVYNEQFF. The rearrangement links TRBV27 to TRBJ2-1; 10 bases match TRBD2. V gave up 5 bases and J gave up 3 bases; unmatched junction bases: 7. This CDR3 spans 16 amino acids. The germline V gene encodes CDR1 MNHEY and CDR2 SMNVEV (reference sequence).

As regards this clone: A junction end diverges from the germline sequence, so it may reflect a read error. The chain recombines TRBV27 with TRBJ1-1; D may be TRBD1 (6 bases). This CDR3 is 12 amino acids long. Germline CDR1 is MNHEY and CDR2 is SMNVEV (reference sequence). The CDR3 DNA sequence: TGTGCCAGCAGAAACACACAGGGTTACTCCCTGTTT. It is translated as CASRNTQGYSLF.

J is TRBJ2-2 and V is TRBV5-1, with D tentatively TRBD1 (6 bases). This CDR3 is 16 amino acids long. The V gene lost 2 bases and the J gene lost 6 bases, with 17 bases spanning the gap. Per germline, CDR1 SGHRS and CDR2 YFSETQ. The CDR3 DNA follows: TGCGCCAGCAGCTTCTCCAGGGGAGTCAACGCCGGGGAGCTGTTTTTT. This gives the protein CASSFSRGVNAGELFF.

The J gene is TRBJ1-5, the V gene TRBV6-5, with D tentatively TRBD1 (6 bases). V was pared by 2 bases and J by 3 bases, with 11 bases between. Germline V gene lookup returns CDR1 MNHEY and CDR2 SVGAGI. The CDR3 contains 15 residues. The CDR3 spells CASSYDGQINQPQHF. CDR3 sequence (DNA): TGTGCCAGCAGTTACGACGGACAGATCAATCAGCCCCAGCATTTT.

There are a few counts of this clone. V gene TRBV6-1 combines with J gene TRBJ2-5, with D perhaps matching TRBD2 (6 bases). In germline, CDR1 is MNHNS, CDR2 SASEGT. This CDR3 region has 14 residues. Trimming took off 6 bases at V and 2 bases at J, with 13 bases between the two ends. The CDR3 here is CASRLAGLQETQYF. In DNA, the CDR3 is TGTGCCAGCAGACTAGCCGGACTGCAAGAGACCCAGTACTTC.

The rearrangement links TRBV5-4 to TRBJ2-1; 10 bases agree with TRBD2. V lost 4 bases and J lost 8; bases outside the gene matches: 9. The CDR3 is 15 amino acids. Germline lookup yields CDR1 SGHNT and CDR2 YYREEE (reference sequence). CDR3 DNA sequence: TGTGCCAGCAGCACTAGCGGGACGCGATTGGATGAGCAGTTCTTC. It translates to CASSTSGTRLDEQFF.

The chain has TRBV7-9 and TRBJ1-1; D is ambiguous. Germline V gene lookup returns CDR1 SEHNR and CDR2 FQNEAQ (reference sequence). The CDR3 covers 11 residues. The V gene lost 5 bases and the J gene lost 7 bases, with 8 bases spanning the gap. CDR3 in DNA: TGTGCCAGCAGCCCCGGGAGTGAAGCTTTCTTT. Its protein is CASSPGSEAFF. Looking up the rest from reference TRBV7-9 and TRBJ1-1 gives the full variable domain: DTGVSQNPRHKITKRGQNVTFRCDPISEHNRLYWYRQTLGQGPEFLTYFQNEAQLEKSRLLSDRFSAERPKGSFSTLEIQRTEQGDSAMYLCASSPGSEAFFGQGTRLTVV.

The CDR3 spells CTSSPHLDIYGYTF. The CDR3 nucleotides are TGCACCAGCAGCCCCCACCTGGACATCTATGGCTACACCTTC. The rearrangement uses TRBV1 and TRBJ1-2; TRBD1 is taken as the D call from the table, unchecked against the DNA. TRBV1 is described as a pseudogene. The CDR3 is 14 residues long.

DNA for the CDR3: TGTGCCAGCACCTACCATGGAGGGATAAACACCGGGGAGCTGTTTTTT. It specifies CASTYHGGINTGELFF. The V gene is TRBV25-1, the J gene TRBJ2-2; maybe TRBD2 (6 bases). V was trimmed by 7 bases and J by 2 bases, leaving 17 bases between them. CDR3 length: 16 amino acids. CDR1 MGHDK and CDR2 SYGVNS come from the germline V gene.

This clone appeared once. The chain combines TRBV6-1 with TRBJ1-2; tentative D call: TRBD1 (6 bases). V was trimmed by 0 bases and J by 6 bases, leaving 14 bases between them. This CDR3 has 15 amino acids. Germline assignment: CDR1 MNHNS and CDR2 SASEGT. The CDR3 sequence is CASSEALAGADGYTF. The CDR3 DNA sequence: TGTGCCAGCAGTGAAGCGCTCGCAGGGGCGGATGGCTACACCTTC.

This chain joins TRBV2 and TRBJ1-5, with D unclear. CDR1 is SNHLY, CDR2 FYNNEI, per germline. V was pared by 1 base and J by 7 bases, with 11 bases between. CDR3 length: 14 residues. This CDR3 is CASSEGQRGQPQHF. In DNA form, the CDR3 reads TGTGCCAGCAGTGAAGGGCAGCGAGGGCAGCCCCAGCATTTT. The variable domain in full, completed from reference TRBV2 and TRBJ1-5, reads EPEVTQTPSHQVTQMGQEVILRCVPISNHLYFYWYRQILGQKVEFLVSFYNNEISEKSEIFDDQFSVERPDGSNFTLKIRSTKLEDSAMYFCASSEGQRGQPQHFGDGTRLSIL.